This TCR beta chain was documented in a study of CXCR3-negative and CXCR3-positive naive CD8 T cells. The germline gives CDR1 LNHDA, CDR2 SQIVND (reference sequence). The CDR3 has 16 amino acids. Every CD8+ subset sample held a few hundred thousand flow-sorted cells, done in triplicate. The study made its TRB cDNA libraries by 5' RACE, adding UMI labels. Following a re-call of the 5' RACE reads, TCRdb has one entry per CDR3 protein and lacks DNA. The sample includes around 66,000 distinct CDR3 sequences. Regarding the study as a whole: Similarly elevated diversity marked both naive subsets, with memory CD8+ cells showing far lower diversity. Naive cells with CXCR3 showed TRB CDR3s that were more hydrophobic than those in CXCR3-negative naive cells.

Note on this clonotype: As yet, its antigen is unknown.

The chain joins TRBV19 to TRBJ2-1; TCRdb selects TRBD2, and the lack of DNA leaves this call unchecked. This clonotype was obtained from a human donor in good health. Some clones in this sample may be carry-over from other donors' samples. The source material was naive CXCR3+ CD8+ T cells from blood. Subset meaning: CD45RO-CCR7+CD27+CD95- naive CD8+ T cells expressing CXCR3 (TNR3+). This chain's CDR3 is CASRTHPLSSYNEQFF.